This is a list of T cell receptor beta chains from one sample in a study of long-term antiretroviral therapy in people with HIV. Sequenced by immunoSEQ multiplex PCR; TCRdb stores in-frame clones only, minus some. The table shows 17,000 or so clones, with more than 65% occurring only once. The sample consisted of unsorted PBMCs, taken roughly 14 months before starting antiretroviral therapy. These receptors all come from a young man with HIV. Each CDR3 is given with its conserved first and last residue. D genes are given only for firm matches. Only some rows state a clone size, as once, few, many or a class for expanded clones.

j_call clone_size d_call v_call cdr3_nt cdr3_aa
TRBJ2-3 . . TRBV10-1 TGCGCCAGCAGTGAAGGTCGACGCACAGATACGCAGTATTTT CASSEGRRTDTQYF
TRBJ1-1 . . TRBV7-9 TGTGCCAGCAGCTTAGTCGGGGCTAACACTGAAGCTTTCTTT CASSLVGANTEAFF
TRBJ2-2 once TRBD2 TRBV29-1 TGCAGCGTTGTGATCAGCGGGAGTGGCAGGGAGCTGTTTTTT CSVVISGSGRELFF
TRBJ1-5 . . TRBV19 TGTGCCAGTACTCTGCAGGCAGTTTCAGGCAATCAGCCCCAGCATTTT CASTLQAVSGNQPQHF
TRBJ2-3 . . TRBV7-9 TGTGCCAGCAGCCCCCTTTCAGATACGCAGTATTTT CASSPLSDTQYF
TRBJ2-3 . TRBD2 TRBV6-6 TGTGCCAGCAGTGACTCCCTAGCGGGAGGGCCAGATACGCAGTATTTT CASSDSLAGGPDTQYF
TRBJ1-5 . . TRBV4-3 TGCGCCAGCAGCCAAGATTTGACAGTACCGGCCCTATATCAGCCCCAGCATTTT CASSQDLTVPALYQPQHF
TRBJ2-3 . . TRBV29-1 TGCAGCGTTGATTGGGACAGCACAGATACGCAGTATTTT CSVDWDSTDTQYF
TRBJ2-7 . . TRBV4-1 TGCGCCAGCAGCTTGGACAACCCCTACGAGCAGTACTTC CASSLDNPYEQYF
TRBJ2-5 . . TRBV5-5 TGTGCCAGCAGCTTGAAATGGGGTAAAGAGACCCAGTACTTC CASSLKWGKETQYF
TRBJ2-1 . . TRBV6-5 TGTGCCAGCAGCCAACGGGGCAGGAGGTACAATGAGCAGTTCTTC CASSQRGRRYNEQFF
TRBJ1-5 few TRBD1 TRBV6-1 TGTGCCACCTGGACAGGGGTTTTAAATCAGCCCCAGCATTTT CATWTGVLNQPQHF
TRBJ2-7 few . TRBV19 TGTGCCAGTAGTGCGGGACAGTCCAGTGGCTACGAGCAGTACTTC CASSAGQSSGYEQYF
TRBJ2-1 . TRBD2 TRBV6-1 TGTGCCAGCAGTGAAGCACTAGCGGGCGCCAATGAGCAGTTCTTC CASSEALAGANEQFF
TRBJ1-2 . . TRBV4-1 TGCGCCAGCAGTGAAGATCGTCAGACTTATGGCTACACCTTC CASSEDRQTYGYTF
TRBJ2-3 . . TRBV5-3 TGTGCCCGTAGTGGGATTAGGGGGGCAGATACGCAGTATTTT CARSGIRGADTQYF
TRBJ2-3 . . TRBV30 TGTGCCTGGAGTGTACTCGGGAACGCAGATACGCAGTATTTT CAWSVLGNADTQYF
TRBJ2-7 . . TRBV10-2 TGCGCCAGCAGTGAGTCAAGGGGTGTGGGAGGACGCGAGCAGTACTTC CASSESRGVGGREQYF
TRBJ1-3 . . TRBV25-1 TGTGCCAGCAGTGAATTGAACCCCTACTCTGGAAACACCATATATTTT CASSELNPYSGNTIYF
TRBJ1-2 . . TRBV9 TGTGCCAGCAGCGTAGACGGGGACTATGGCTACACCTTC CASSVDGDYGYTF
TRBJ2-1 . . TRBV5-4 TGTGCCAGCAGCTCCGCTGGGGCGGGGTGGATGGGTGGGAATGAGCAGTTCTTC CASSSAGAGWMGGNEQFF
TRBJ1-2 . . TRBV9 TGTGCCAGCAGTCAAGGGGGGGCAAGCCACTACACCTTC CASSQGGASHYTF
TRBJ2-1 . . TRBV5-1 TGCGCCAGCAGCTTGGGGGGGGCAGTAAGTTACAATGAGCAGTTCTTC CASSLGGAVSYNEQFF
TRBJ1-3 . . TRBV5-8 TGTGCCAGCAGCTCCAGTAGGGGCACCATATATTTT CASSSSRGTIYF
TRBJ2-7 . TRBD2 TRBV5-6 TGTGCCAGCAGCCAGCCGGGACTAGGCTACGAGCAGTACTTC CASSQPGLGYEQYF
TRBJ1-5 . . TRBV19 TGTGCCAGTAAAGAGACAGCTTATAGCAATCAGCCCCAGCATTTT CASKETAYSNQPQHF
TRBJ2-7 . . TRBV4-1 TGCGCCAGCAGCCAAGATTTGGGGGAGATTTACGAGCAGTACTTC CASSQDLGEIYEQYF
TRBJ2-7 . TRBD1 TRBV2 TGTGCCAGCAACGGACGACAGGGATACGAGCAGTACTTC CASNGRQGYEQYF
TRBJ2-1 . TRBD1 TRBV11-3 TGTGCCAGCAGCTTAGGTTTGCGGGACAGGGTGTACAATGAGCAGTTCTTC CASSLGLRDRVYNEQFF
TRBJ2-7 . . TRBV4-3 TGCGCCAGCAGCCAAGATTCACTAGCAGGCGAGCAGTACTTC CASSQDSLAGEQYF
TRBJ1-1 . . TRBV4-2 TGTGCCAGCAGCCCCCCCACGGACCACACTGAAGCTTTCTTT CASSPPTDHTEAFF
TRBJ2-7 . . TRBV7-6 TGTGCCAGCAGCTTAGCGGCGGGGGAGCAGTACTTC CASSLAAGEQYF
TRBJ1-5 . TRBD1 TRBV5-1 TGCGCCAGCAGCTCTAGTCCGGCCGGGACAGGAGAGACCCAGCATTTT CASSSSPAGTGETQHF
TRBJ2-2 . . TRBV11-3 TGTGCCAGCAGCTTAGAAGGGACTAACACCGGGGAGCTGTTTTTT CASSLEGTNTGELFF
TRBJ1-1 . . TRBV6-5 TGTGCCAGCAGTCTTACAGGGATGGGTCCTGAAGCTTTCTTT CASSLTGMGPEAFF
TRBJ2-7 few TRBD1 TRBV19 TGTGCCAGCGGGACAGGGGTCTACGAGCAGTACTTC CASGTGVYEQYF
TRBJ2-1 . TRBD2 TRBV14 TGTGCCAGCAGCCCGGGACTAGCGGGAGGGACGTACAATGAGCAGTTCTTC CASSPGLAGGTYNEQFF
TRBJ2-5 . . TRBV18 TGTGCCAGCTCACCACCGAGGGGCCGTGGGGGGGAGACCCAGTACTTC CASSPPRGRGGETQYF
TRBJ2-3 . TRBD2 TRBV2 TGTGCCAGCAGTCTACTAGCGGGGGGCACAGATACGCAGTATTTT CASSLLAGGTDTQYF
TRBJ2-3 . TRBD2 TRBV18 TGTGCCAGCTCACGGAGGGTACCCGGGACTAGCGCCGGCACAGATACGCAGTATTTT CASSRRVPGTSAGTDTQYF
TRBJ2-7 . . TRBV7-9 TGTGCCAGCAGCTTAGGGACTCTCTACGAGCAGTACTTC CASSLGTLYEQYF
TRBJ2-3 . TRBD1 TRBV7-2 TGTGCCAGCAGCTCCTGGACAGGGGGCGGGAATACGCAGTATTTT CASSSWTGGGNTQYF
TRBJ1-4 . . TRBV28 TGTGCCAGCCGGTCCCCCCGGGGCACTAATGAAAAACTGTTTTTT CASRSPRGTNEKLFF
TRBJ2-7 . TRBD2 TRBV28 TGTGCCAGCAGTTCCGGACTAGTGGGTCTTCCCTACGAGCAGTACTTC CASSSGLVGLPYEQYF
TRBJ1-5 few . TRBV19 TGTGCCAGTAAGGTAGGGAATCAGCCCCAGCATTTT CASKVGNQPQHF
TRBJ2-7 . . TRBV7-6 TGTGCCAGCAGCTTCGACGCTCGGGACGAGCAGTACTTC CASSFDARDEQYF
TRBJ1-2 . . TRBV18 TGTGCCAGCTCACCAGGGGCTGGCGGCTACACCTTC CASSPGAGGYTF
TRBJ2-7 once . TRBV7-9 TGTGCCAGCAGTTACCCCGGGGACTCCTACGAGCAGTACTTC CASSYPGDSYEQYF